The rows below give T cell receptor beta chains drawn from one sample of a study of blood T cell repertoires in COVID-19. The method was immunoSEQ multiplex PCR; TCRdb's version includes in-frame clones alone and lacks a portion of them. The sample lists roughly 70,000 clones; 85% to 90% were seen once. The sample was peripheral blood. Receptors were obtained from a woman at least 80 years old with active COVID-19. Both conserved end residues are trimmed from each CDR3. Rows may omit the clone size; those that give it use once, few, many or a size class.

len: 11
abundance: -
v_gene: TRBV5-1
CDR3aa: ASSLAAGYEQF

len: 12
abundance: -
v_gene: TRBV9
CDR3aa: ASSLNREGGGYT

len: 10
abundance: -
v_gene: TRBV28
CDR3aa: ASKDFYNEQF

len: 15
abundance: -
v_gene: TRBV10-3
CDR3aa: AISPGGSGSPGNEQF

len: 11
abundance: -
v_gene: TRBV5-1
CDR3aa: ASSLGAGGEQY

len: 10
abundance: -
v_gene: TRBV27
CDR3aa: ASSTGFNEAF

len: 13
abundance: -
v_gene: TRBV5-6
CDR3aa: ASSLEGGNRYGYT

len: 11
abundance: -
v_gene: TRBV19
CDR3aa: ASSTGVPGELF

len: 11
abundance: -
v_gene: TRBV30
CDR3aa: AWSPRVSTEAF

len: 11
abundance: -
v_gene: TRBV4-3
CDR3aa: ASSQDRGQPQH

len: 12
abundance: -
v_gene: TRBV7-2
CDR3aa: ASSSGTSWETQY

len: 14
abundance: -
v_gene: TRBV7-9
CDR3aa: ASSLARGLGKETQY

len: 11
abundance: -
v_gene: TRBV9
CDR3aa: ASSPPGNTEAF

len: 13
abundance: -
v_gene: TRBV3-1/TRBV3-2
CDR3aa: ASSQDLNRRNEQF

len: 11
abundance: -
v_gene: TRBV19
CDR3aa: ASSTTQNSEQY

len: 10
abundance: -
v_gene: TRBV27
CDR3aa: ASSHLPDTQY

len: 11
abundance: few
v_gene: TRBV5-1
CDR3aa: ASRTGGHSPLH

len: 10
abundance: -
v_gene: TRBV13
CDR3aa: ASSLGGLRAF

len: 13
abundance: -
v_gene: TRBV11-1
CDR3aa: ASSPRDTAPYEQY

len: 16
abundance: -
v_gene: TRBV7-9
CDR3aa: ASSSWKGGVEGNSPLH

len: 10
abundance: -
v_gene: TRBV29-1
CDR3aa: SVGAPYNEQF

len: 13
abundance: -
v_gene: TRBV6-5
CDR3aa: ASSYSSGQGPEAF

len: 15
abundance: once
v_gene: TRBV7-3
CDR3aa: ASSHTPPRDRGLPLH

len: 8
abundance: -
v_gene: TRBV28
CDR3aa: ASSFREFY

len: 14
abundance: -
v_gene: TRBV13
CDR3aa: ASSLRGSGIFYEQY

len: 14
abundance: -
v_gene: TRBV5-6
CDR3aa: ASSPGGRETNEKLF

len: 10
abundance: -
v_gene: TRBV29-1
CDR3aa: SASSGRGEQF

len: 14
abundance: -
v_gene: TRBV4-3
CDR3aa: ASSQRLAGGPDTQY

len: 13
abundance: -
v_gene: TRBV5-1
CDR3aa: ASSFLAGGPDTQY

len: 12
abundance: -
v_gene: TRBV18
CDR3aa: ASSPNRQGDGYT

len: 14
abundance: -
v_gene: TRBV7-9
CDR3aa: ASSLGEVFMNTEAF

len: 16
abundance: -
v_gene: TRBV5-4
CDR3aa: ASSLGLQGIDGFGGYT

len: 11
abundance: -
v_gene: TRBV28
CDR3aa: ATGTRSGGELF

len: 11
abundance: -
v_gene: TRBV27
CDR3aa: ASSLYRDNEQF

len: 9
abundance: -
v_gene: TRBV20-1
CDR3aa: SARRTGRAF

len: 12
abundance: -
v_gene: TRBV19
CDR3aa: ASSNRDSTGELF

len: 12
abundance: -
v_gene: TRBV5-6
CDR3aa: ASSLFGRNTEAF

len: 12
abundance: -
v_gene: TRBV2
CDR3aa: ASSGDRGKHGYT

len: 13
abundance: -
v_gene: TRBV7-2
CDR3aa: ASSPTGTGDQPQH

len: 13
abundance: -
v_gene: TRBV11-2
CDR3aa: ASSRLALSYNEQF

len: 12
abundance: -
v_gene: TRBV5-1
CDR3aa: ASSSRQDTDTQY

len: 12
abundance: -
v_gene: TRBV28
CDR3aa: ASPPSGRPNEQF

len: 14
abundance: -
v_gene: TRBV7-9
CDR3aa: ASSQAQGTGADTQY

len: 14
abundance: -
v_gene: TRBV9
CDR3aa: ASSALGQRNTDTQY

len: 12
abundance: -
v_gene: TRBV20-1
CDR3aa: SASPGTSDSTQY

len: 11
abundance: once
v_gene: TRBV3-1/TRBV3-2
CDR3aa: ASSQLGASGYT

len: 10
abundance: once
v_gene: TRBV12-3/TRBV12-4
CDR3aa: ASSQGTGRQF

len: 15
abundance: -
v_gene: TRBV3-1/TRBV3-2
CDR3aa: ASSQLAGRSPSDTQY